The 18 T cell receptor beta chains given below trace back to one sample, sequenced in a study of blood T cell repertoires in COVID-19. This table comes from immunoSEQ multiplex PCR, and its TCRdb copy is limited to in-frame clones, with some not included. This table holds tens of thousands of clones, about 90% found once. The sequenced sample was peripheral blood. These receptors all stem from a man over 45 with active COVID-19.

This clone was counted once. The chain uses TRBV2 and TRBJ2-2; D unclear. The CDR3 contains 12 residues. The germline V and J ends were trimmed by 4 bases and 7 bases, with 7 bases remaining between them. Germline CDR1 is SNHLY and CDR2 is FYNNEI. This chain's CDR3 is CASSGGFGELFF. CDR3 nucleotides: TGTGCCAGCAGTGGCGGCTTCGGGGAGCTGTTTTTT.

This clone was seen just once. The genes are TRBV5-4 and TRBJ2-5; 7 bases map to TRBD2. The CDR3 covers 14 residues. Per the germline V gene, CDR1 is SGHNT and CDR2 is YYREEE (reference sequence). The junction had 1 base not matched to a gene; V was cut back by 0 bases and J by 2 bases. Here the CDR3 reads CASSLEGGQETQYF. The CDR3, as DNA: TGTGCCAGCAGCTTGGAGGGAGGGCAAGAGACCCAGTACTTC.

Here the CDR3 DNA reads TGTGCCAGTAGTAGGAGTGCCTACAATGAGCAGTTCTTC. Translating gives CASSRSAYNEQFF. The chain links TRBV6-4 to TRBJ2-1, with D hard to call. The CDR3 has 13 amino acids. CDR1 and CDR2 from the germline V gene are MRHNA and SNTAGT. The ends were cut back, 9 bases at V and 2 bases at J, with 11 bases in the middle.

The chain recombines TRBV6-2 or TRBV6-3 with TRBJ2-3; 9 nucleotides line up with TRBD2. Per the germline V gene, CDR1 is MNHEY and CDR2 is SVGEGT. The V and J ends lost 2 bases and 4 bases, in that order; junction bases with no gene match: 7. There are 16 residues in the CDR3. The CDR3 spells CASSYGGTSRSDTQYF. For the CDR3, the DNA is TGTGCCAGCAGTTACGGCGGGACTAGCAGGTCAGATACGCAGTATTTT.

The chain combines TRBV5-1 with TRBJ2-1, with 13 bases aligning to TRBD2. V lost 1 base and J lost 8; bases outside the gene matches: 9. Germline CDR1 is SGHRS and CDR2 is YFSETQ. This CDR3 contains 17 residues. CDR3 coding DNA: TGCGCCAGCAGCTTGACCCTCGGGACTAGCGGGAACTATGAGCAGTTCTTC. This translates into CASSLTLGTSGNYEQFF.

The V and J genes are TRBV27 and TRBJ2-7; 7 nucleotides line up with TRBD1. V shed 4 bases, J shed 2 bases, and the junction held 5 bases outside the gene matches. Looked up from germline, CDR1 is MNHEY and CDR2 is SMNVEV (reference sequence). The CDR3 contains 14 residues. The chain's CDR3 is CASSYGDSTYEQYF. The CDR3 bases are TGTGCCAGCAGTTACGGGGACAGTACCTACGAGCAGTACTTC.

The genes are TRBV5-4 and TRBJ1-3; TRBD1 is a possible D gene (6 bases). There are 15 residues in the CDR3. Germline V gene lookup returns CDR1 SGHNT and CDR2 YYREEE (reference sequence). Trimming left V 2 bases short and J 1 base short, with 10 bases between. CDR3 region: CASSLGGVSGNTIYF. CDR3 DNA: TGTGCCAGCAGCTTAGGGGGAGTATCTGGAAACACCATATATTTT.

This clone was seen once. This chain links TRBV3-1 (or the pseudogene TRBV3-2) with TRBJ1-2, with D possibly being TRBD1 (6 bases). The V end lost 5 bases, the J end lost 8 bases, and 18 bases lay between the germline ends. The CDR3 extends over 14 amino acids. In germline, CDR1 is LGHDT, CDR2 YNNKEL (reference sequence). CDR3 region: CASSERGGAGGYTF. CDR3 sequence (DNA): TGTGCCAGCAGCGAAAGGGGGGGGGCTGGAGGCTACACCTTC.

The chain uses TRBV7-2 and TRBJ2-7; D perhaps matches TRBD2 (6 bases). V gave up 6 bases and J gave up 0 bases, with 21 bases separating them. The germline gives CDR1 SGHTA, CDR2 FQGNSA. This CDR3 has 17 amino acids. The CDR3 coding sequence is TGTGCCAGCAGAGAAAGGGGAGCGGGCATGAACTCCTACGAGCAGTACTTC. This translates into CASRERGAGMNSYEQYF. Combining the CDR3 with reference TRBV7-2 and TRBJ2-7 gives the whole variable domain GAGVSQSPSNKVTEKGKDVELRCDPISGHTALYWYRQSLGQGLEFLIYFQGNSAPDKSGLPSDRFSAERTGGSVSTLTIQRTQQEDSAVYLCASRERGAGMNSYEQYFGPGTRLTVT.

The CDR3 region is CASTNRGRDTGELFF. In DNA form, the CDR3 reads TGTGCCAGCACCAACAGGGGGCGCGACACCGGGGAGCTGTTTTTT. The chain is built from TRBV6-6 and TRBJ2-2; 9 bases fit TRBD1. The CDR3 loop spans 15 amino acids. With V trimmed by 7 bases and J by 3 bases, 6 bases remained unmatched. Germline assignment: CDR1 MNHNY and CDR2 SVGAGI (reference sequence).

V is TRBV29-1 and J is TRBJ2-3; 11 bases match TRBD2. This CDR3 region has 17 residues. Losses at the gene ends were 6 bases for V and 0 bases for J; bases not matched to a gene: 11. CDR1 and CDR2 (germline): SQVTM, ANQGSEA. The CDR3 is CSVYAGVAGGSTDTQYF. CDR3 nucleotides: TGCAGCGTCTACGCCGGGGTAGCGGGAGGGAGCACAGATACGCAGTATTTT.

The chain links TRBV5-8 to TRBJ2-5; 7 bases map to TRBD1. Per the germline V gene, CDR1 is SGHTS and CDR2 is YDEGEE. The V gene end was trimmed by 3 bases and the J gene end by 4 bases; junction bases not matched to a gene: 15. CDR3 size: 17 residues. This CDR3 is CASSSLVMGAGGETQYF. CDR3 DNA sequence: TGTGCCAGCAGCTCCTTGGTGATGGGGGCAGGGGGAGAGACCCAGTACTTC.

The chain combines TRBV5-1 with TRBJ2-3; 8 bases match TRBD1. Trimming at V came to 0 bases and at J to 0 bases, leaving 3 bases not matched to a gene. The CDR3 runs 16 residues. Germline V gives CDR1 SGHRS, CDR2 YFSETQ. The CDR3 region has the DNA TGCGCCAGCAGCTTGGGGACAGGGACTAGCACAGATACGCAGTATTTT. Translating it yields CASSLGTGTSTDTQYF.

The chain has TRBV6-6 and TRBJ2-7, with 11 bases lining up with TRBD2. CDR1 and CDR2 (germline): MNHNY, SVGAGI (reference sequence). Losses at the gene ends were 4 bases for V and 2 bases for J; bases not matched to a gene: 4. The CDR3 has 15 residues. The CDR3 nucleotides are TGTGCCAGCAGTTTATCTAGCGGGGGGACCTACGAGCAGTACTTC. Translating it yields CASSLSSGGTYEQYF.

The V and J genes are TRBV28 and TRBJ1-1; TRBD1 agrees at 9 bases. Trimming cost V 3 bases and J 1 base; bases outside gene matches: 3. This CDR3 region has 15 residues. The V gene's germline CDR1 is MDHEN and CDR2 SYDVKM. The CDR3 region has the DNA TGTGCCAGCAGTTTGCCGGGACAGGGGAACACTGAAGCTTTCTTT. Its protein product is CASSLPGQGNTEAFF.

For the CDR3, the DNA is TGTGCCAGCAGGGGACAGGGGGCAACTAATGAAAAACTGTTTTTT. Amino acids: CASRGQGATNEKLFF. This chain joins TRBV2 and TRBJ1-4, with 11 bases lining up with TRBD1. In germline, CDR1 is SNHLY, CDR2 FYNNEI. The junction had 0 bases not matched to a gene; V was cut back by 6 bases and J by 0 bases. CDR3 length: 15 amino acids.

This clone occurred once. The V and J genes are TRBV24-1 and TRBJ2-1, with D tentatively TRBD1 (6 bases). V gave up 5 bases and J gave up 4 bases, with 20 bases separating them. Germline V gene data show CDR1 as KGHDR and CDR2 as SFDVKD. The CDR3 is made up of 17 amino acids. CDR3 sequence reads: CATSGDRSGRRYNEQFF. The DNA for the CDR3 is TGTGCCACCAGTGGCGACAGGTCGGGGCGGAGGTACAATGAGCAGTTCTTC.

CDR3 amino acids: CASRGQGGYTF. In DNA form, the CDR3 reads TGTGCCAGTAGGGGACAGGGTGGCTACACCTTC. The rearrangement joins TRBV19 to TRBJ1-2; 9 positions match TRBD1. The CDR3 totals 11 residues. CDR1 is LNHDA and CDR2 is SQIVND in the germline V gene (reference sequence). Trimming cost V 6 bases and J 7 bases; bases outside gene matches: 0.